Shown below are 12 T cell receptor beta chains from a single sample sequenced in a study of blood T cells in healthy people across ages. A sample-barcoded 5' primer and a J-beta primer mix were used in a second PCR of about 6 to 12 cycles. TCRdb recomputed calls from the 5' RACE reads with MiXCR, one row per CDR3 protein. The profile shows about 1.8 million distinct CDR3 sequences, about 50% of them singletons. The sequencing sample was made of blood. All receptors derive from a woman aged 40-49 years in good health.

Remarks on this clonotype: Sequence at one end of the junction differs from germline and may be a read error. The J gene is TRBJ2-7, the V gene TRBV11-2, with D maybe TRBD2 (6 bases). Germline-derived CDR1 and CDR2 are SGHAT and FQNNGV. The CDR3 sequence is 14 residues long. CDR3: CACSLGGSSYEQYF. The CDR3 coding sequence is TGTGCCTGCAGCTTGGGGGGAAGCTCCTACGAGCAGTACTTC.

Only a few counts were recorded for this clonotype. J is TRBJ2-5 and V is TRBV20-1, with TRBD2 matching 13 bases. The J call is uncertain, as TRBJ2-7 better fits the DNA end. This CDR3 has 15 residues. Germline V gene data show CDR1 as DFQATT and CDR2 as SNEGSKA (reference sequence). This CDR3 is CSARETSGGIYEQYF. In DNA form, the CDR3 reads TGCAGTGCTAGGGAGACTAGCGGGGGGATCTACGAGCAGTACTTC.

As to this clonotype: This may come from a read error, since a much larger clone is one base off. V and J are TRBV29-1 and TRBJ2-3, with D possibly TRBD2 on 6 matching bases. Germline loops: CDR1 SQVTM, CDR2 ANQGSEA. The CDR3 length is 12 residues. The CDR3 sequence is CSVGLSIDTQYF. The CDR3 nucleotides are TGCAGCGTGGGACTGAGCATAGATACGCAGTATTTT.

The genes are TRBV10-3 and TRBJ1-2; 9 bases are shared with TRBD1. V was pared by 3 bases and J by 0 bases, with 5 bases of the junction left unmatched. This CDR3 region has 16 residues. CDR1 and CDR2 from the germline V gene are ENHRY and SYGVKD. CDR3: CAISEDRGSPNYGYTF. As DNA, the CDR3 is TGTGCCATCAGTGAAGACAGGGGGTCGCCTAACTATGGCTACACCTTC.

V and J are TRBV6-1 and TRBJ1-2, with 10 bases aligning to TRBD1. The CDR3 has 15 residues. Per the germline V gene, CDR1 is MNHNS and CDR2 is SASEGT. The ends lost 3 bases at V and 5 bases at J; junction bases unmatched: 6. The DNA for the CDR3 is TGTGCCAGCAGTGAGCCGGGACAGGGGCAATATGGCTACACCTTC. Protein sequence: CASSEPGQGQYGYTF.

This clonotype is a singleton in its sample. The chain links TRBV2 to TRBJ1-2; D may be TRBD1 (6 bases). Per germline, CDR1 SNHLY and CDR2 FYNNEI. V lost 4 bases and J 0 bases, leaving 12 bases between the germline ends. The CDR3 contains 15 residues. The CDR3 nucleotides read TGTGCCAGCAGTGGACAGGCGGGTCCTAACTATGGCTACACCTTC. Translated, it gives CASSGQAGPNYGYTF.

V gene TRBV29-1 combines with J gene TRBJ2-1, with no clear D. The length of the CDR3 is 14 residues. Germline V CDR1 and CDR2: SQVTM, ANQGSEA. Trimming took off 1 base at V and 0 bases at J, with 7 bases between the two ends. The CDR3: CSVEGYLSYNEQFF. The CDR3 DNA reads TGCAGCGTTGAAGGCTACCTCTCCTACAATGAGCAGTTCTTC.

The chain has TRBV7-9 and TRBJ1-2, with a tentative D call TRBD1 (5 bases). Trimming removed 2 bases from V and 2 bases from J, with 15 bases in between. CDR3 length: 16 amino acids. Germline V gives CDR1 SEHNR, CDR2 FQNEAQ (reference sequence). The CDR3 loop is CASSLLQDKPNYGYTF. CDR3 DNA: TGTGCCAGCAGCTTACTTCAGGACAAACCCAACTATGGCTACACCTTC.

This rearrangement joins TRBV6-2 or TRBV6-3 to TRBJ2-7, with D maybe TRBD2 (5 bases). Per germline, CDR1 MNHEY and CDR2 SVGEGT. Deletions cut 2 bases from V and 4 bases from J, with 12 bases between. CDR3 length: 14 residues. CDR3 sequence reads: CASSYEDSRYEQYF. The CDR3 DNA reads TGTGCCAGCAGTTACGAGGACTCCAGATACGAGCAGTACTTC.

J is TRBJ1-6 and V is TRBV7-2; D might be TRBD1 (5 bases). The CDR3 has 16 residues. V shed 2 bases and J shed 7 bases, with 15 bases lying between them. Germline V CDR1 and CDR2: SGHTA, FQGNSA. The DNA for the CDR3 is TGTGCCAGCAGCTTAAAATTTAGGGACCTAAATTCACCCCTCCACTTT. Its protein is CASSLKFRDLNSPLHF.

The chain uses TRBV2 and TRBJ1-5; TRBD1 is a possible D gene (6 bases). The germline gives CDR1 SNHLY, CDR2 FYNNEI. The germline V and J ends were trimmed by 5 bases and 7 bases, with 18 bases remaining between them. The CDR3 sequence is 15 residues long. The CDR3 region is CASSFRGAPGQPQHF. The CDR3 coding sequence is TGTGCCAGCAGTTTTCGGGGGGCCCCGGGGCAGCCCCAGCATTTT.

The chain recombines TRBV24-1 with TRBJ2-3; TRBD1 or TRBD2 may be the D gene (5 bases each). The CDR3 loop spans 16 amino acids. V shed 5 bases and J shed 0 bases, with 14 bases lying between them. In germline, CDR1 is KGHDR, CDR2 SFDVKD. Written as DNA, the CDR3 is TGTGCCACCAGTGGGGGGTTTTCGTACAGCACAGATACGCAGTATTTT. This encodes CATSGGFSYSTDTQYF.